This is a list of T cell receptor beta chains from one sample in a study of blood T cell repertoires in COVID-19. Using immunoSEQ multiplex PCR, the repertoire was profiled, and TCRdb retains in-frame clones only, with some absent. The sample holds 200,000 to 250,000 clones, roughly four fifths seen once. What was sequenced was PBMCs or T cells enriched from blood (not recorded which). The receptors originated from a woman in her 50s who had been exposed to COVID-19. Both conserved end residues are part of each CDR3. The order of the fields is D gene, V gene, CDR3 protein. The D gene is left open where the match is weak.

TRBD1 | TRBV7-2 | CASSGDRGSLYGYTF
NA | TRBV12-3/TRBV12-4 | CASSSRGYEQYF
TRBD1 | TRBV5-1 | CASSTGQGGQETQYF
NA | TRBV12-3/TRBV12-4 | CASAQPHREKLFF
NA | TRBV7-8 | CASSLGANEQFF
TRBD1 | TRBV30 | CAWAPGQGSEQYF
TRBD1 | TRBV19 | CASQYRGAEAFF
NA | TRBV7-2 | CASSLRQPYGYTF
NA | TRBV6-2/TRBV6-3 | CASSTDRFYEQYF
TRBD1 | TRBV7-9 | CASSRDSHNNHQPQHF
TRBD1 | TRBV10-3 | CAISGTGDYGYTF
NA | TRBV25-1 | CASSGYRAEAFF
NA | TRBV2 | CASKVPGTGYEQYF
TRBD2 | TRBV7-2 | CASSLAAGGYNEQFF
NA | TRBV12-3/TRBV12-4 | CASSLAGPQHF
TRBD1 | TRBV27 | CAPRTGDLSEAFF
TRBD1 | TRBV5-5 | CASSSRDRGGKNTEAFF
NA | TRBV12-3/TRBV12-4 | CASSRHDNQPQHF
NA | TRBV2 | CASSEAVGGNTEAFF
NA | TRBV10-3 | CAISESTGVYNEQFF